Below, 29 T cell receptor beta chains from the same sample are listed, as sequenced in a study of OX40 agonist ivuxolimab in advanced cancers. Generated by immunoSEQ multiplex PCR, the TCRdb table keeps only in-frame clones and is missing some. There are about 58,000 clones in the sample; 86% occur only once, and roughly 1% lies in the top ten. Source: CD4+ or CD8+ T cells sorted from blood, taken in a trial of the OX40 agonist ivuxolimab. The source is an adult with an advanced solid tumor such as melanoma, head and neck, liver or kidney cancer.

V and J are TRBV14 and TRBJ2-2; D remains unclear. The germline V gene encodes CDR1 SGHDN and CDR2 FVKESK. CDR3 length: 14 amino acids. Trimming left V 4 bases short and J 5 bases short, with 11 bases between. CDR3 DNA: TGTGCCAGCAGCCTTTTGGTGGGGACCGGGGAGCTGTTTTTT. This codes for CASSLLVGTGELFF.

The chain carries TRBV18 and TRBJ1-5; 7 nucleotides line up with TRBD1. Per germline, CDR1 KGHSH and CDR2 LQKENI. The CDR3 runs 14 residues. V lost 4 bases and J lost 2; bases outside the gene matches: 2. The CDR3 nucleotides are TGTGCCAGCTCACAAGGACAGGGCAATCAGCCCCAGCATTTT. It is translated as CASSQGQGNQPQHF.

V gene TRBV12-5 combines with J gene TRBJ1-5; D may be TRBD1 (5 bases). Germline V gene lookup returns CDR1 LGHNT and CDR2 FRNRAP. Trimming removed 0 bases at V and 0 bases at J, with 21 bases between. This CDR3 has 20 amino acids. Here the CDR3 reads CASGLVPGGLLVYSNQPQHF. For the CDR3, the DNA is TGTGCTAGTGGTTTGGTACCGGGGGGACTACTCGTATATAGCAATCAGCCCCAGCATTTT.

The CDR3, as DNA: TGTGCCAGTAGTGGACGTAACAGGGGGACCACTGAAGCTTTCTTT. Its protein product is CASSGRNRGTTEAFF. V and J are TRBV19 and TRBJ1-1; 8 bases map to TRBD1. Germline-derived CDR1 and CDR2 are LNHDA and SQIVND (reference sequence). The CDR3 extends over 15 amino acids. Unmatched junction bases numbered 9, after V lost 5 bases and J lost 4 bases.

J is TRBJ1-5 and V is TRBV5-4; weak D call: TRBD1 (5 bases). Trimming took off 1 base at V and 0 bases at J, with 14 bases between the two ends. Germline CDR1 reads SGHNT; CDR2 reads YYREEE (reference sequence). The CDR3 is 17 amino acids. CDR3 protein: CASSLYGGGASNQPQHF. CDR3 sequence (DNA): TGTGCCAGCAGCTTGTATGGGGGAGGGGCTAGCAATCAGCCCCAGCATTTT. Full variable domain (missing parts from reference TRBV5-4 and TRBJ1-5): ETGVTQSPTHLIKTRGQQVTLRCSSQSGHNTVSWYQQALGQGPQFIFQYYREEENGRGNFPPRFSGLQFPNYSSELNVNALELDDSALYLCASSLYGGGASNQPQHFGDGTRLSIL.

The genes are TRBV7-9 and TRBJ1-1, with D perhaps TRBD1 (5 bases). CDR1 and CDR2 (germline): SEHNR, FQNEAQ (reference sequence). V was trimmed by 6 bases and J by 4 bases, leaving 15 bases between them. CDR3 size: 14 residues. CDR3 amino acids: CASSLQGGSTEAFF. In DNA form, the CDR3 reads TGTGCCAGCAGTCTCCAGGGAGGCAGCACTGAAGCTTTCTTT.

V gene TRBV11-2 combines with J gene TRBJ1-3; D gene ambiguous. Germline loops: CDR1 SGHAT, CDR2 FQNNGV. CDR3 length: 15 residues. Trimming pared 2 bases from V and 0 bases from J, leaving 8 bases between. The chain's CDR3 is CASSLSRVSGNTIYF. CDR3 in DNA: TGTGCCAGCAGCTTAAGCAGAGTCTCTGGAAACACCATATATTTT.

CDR3 region: CASSESPATGRREGYTF. Written as DNA, the CDR3 is TGTGCCAGCAGTGAATCCCCCGCCACAGGGAGGAGAGAGGGCTACACCTTC. V usage is TRBV2 and J usage is TRBJ1-2; a possible D gene is TRBD1 (6 bases). The CDR3 sequence is 17 residues long. Trimming removed 2 bases at V and 8 bases at J, with 24 bases between. The germline CDR1 and CDR2 sequences are SNHLY and FYNNEI. The entire variable domain, with the rest obtained from reference TRBV2 and TRBJ1-2, is as follows: EPEVTQTPSHQVTQMGQEVILRCVPISNHLYFYWYRQILGQKVEFLVSFYNNEISEKSEIFDDQFSVERPDGSNFTLKIRSTKLEDSAMYFCASSESPATGRREGYTFGSGTRLTVV.

The chain carries TRBV6-5 and TRBJ2-7; D is possibly TRBD1 (7 bases). The CDR3 runs 14 residues. Germline V CDR1 and CDR2: MNHEY, SVGAGI. The V and J ends lost 2 bases and 1 base respectively, with 9 bases between them. The CDR3 coding sequence is TGTGCCAGCAGTTACCAGGGGGGATCCTACGAGCAGTACTTC. Translation gives CASSYQGGSYEQYF.

The V gene is TRBV20-1, the J gene TRBJ1-2; 7 bases line up with TRBD1. Germline assignment: CDR1 DFQATT and CDR2 SNEGSKA (reference sequence). This CDR3 has 11 amino acids. The ends lost 5 bases at V and 8 bases at J; junction bases unmatched: 5. In DNA, the CDR3 is TGCAGTGCTCCGGAAGGGGGCGGCTACACCTTC. Amino acid sequence: CSAPEGGGYTF.

A single count supports this clone. The rearrangement uses TRBV7-8 and TRBJ2-1; 11 bases are a match to TRBD2. Germline assignment: CDR1 SGHVS and CDR2 FQNEAQ. The trim removed 1 base at V and 8 bases at J, leaving 4 bases unmatched. The CDR3 totals 15 residues. As DNA, the CDR3 is TGTGCCAGCAGCTTAGGACTAGCGGGGACCCATGAGCAGTTCTTC. It yields the protein CASSLGLAGTHEQFF.

The genes are TRBV10-3 and TRBJ1-3; TRBD1 matches at 8 bases. The length of the CDR3 is 15 residues. V lost 3 bases, J lost 2 bases, and 3 bases stayed unmatched. Per germline, CDR1 ENHRY and CDR2 SYGVKD. The chain's CDR3 is CAISDKQGAGNTIYF. For the CDR3, the DNA is TGTGCCATCAGTGATAAACAGGGGGCTGGAAACACCATATATTTT.

The V and J genes are TRBV7-9 and TRBJ1-6; D is perhaps TRBD1 (6 bases). V lost 6 bases and J 5 bases, leaving 11 bases between the germline ends. Germline-derived CDR1 and CDR2 are SEHNR and FQNEAQ (reference sequence). CDR3 length: 14 amino acids. In DNA, the CDR3 is TGTGCCAGCAGACAGGGTAGCGATAATTCACCCCTCCACTTT. Translation gives CASRQGSDNSPLHF.

This sequence joins TRBV9 and TRBJ1-5, with TRBD1 as a possible D gene (5 bases). V was clipped by 3 bases and J by 5 bases, with 18 bases between them. The CDR3 runs 16 residues. Germline V gene sequence: CDR1 SGDLS, CDR2 YYNGEE. Written as DNA, the CDR3 is TGTGCCAGCAGCGCCAGCCCAGGGAGGGGCGATCAGCCCCAGCATTTT. Its protein is CASSASPGRGDQPQHF.

This chain connects TRBV7-9 to TRBJ2-5; maybe TRBD1 (6 bases). V was shortened by 3 bases and J by 2 bases, with 10 bases between the two germline ends. CDR3 length: 14 amino acids. CDR1 is SEHNR and CDR2 is FQNEAQ in the germline V gene (reference sequence). CDR3 in DNA: TGTGCCAGCAGCTTGGGGCAGGGGCAAGAGACCCAGTACTTC. Protein sequence: CASSLGQGQETQYF.

Only one count was recorded for this clone. The J gene is TRBJ2-7, the V gene TRBV7-9; TRBD1 matches 7 bases. J gave up 11 bases and V 5 bases, and 9 bases lay outside the gene matches. Germline-derived CDR1 and CDR2 are SEHNR and FQNEAQ (reference sequence). The CDR3 length is 12 residues. Here the CDR3 DNA reads TGTGCCAGCAGCCCGCCCACAGGGGAAAAGTACTTC. Protein product: CASSPPTGEKYF.

This CDR3 reads CASSPLGEQETQYF. The CDR3 coding sequence is TGTGCCAGCTCACCGTTGGGGGAACAAGAGACCCAGTACTTC. The chain uses TRBV18 and TRBJ2-5; D possibly matches TRBD1 or TRBD2 (5 bases each). V lost 3 bases and J lost 2, with 10 bases in between. Germline V gene data show CDR1 as KGHSH and CDR2 as LQKENI. This CDR3 contains 14 residues.

The chain links TRBV27 to TRBJ2-7; TRBD1 agrees at 11 bases. The germline CDR1 and CDR2 sequences are MNHEY and SMNVEV (reference sequence). This CDR3 is built from 15 residues. Trimming took 4 bases from V and 2 from J; bases not matched to a gene: 4. Here the CDR3 reads CASSSPGQGAYEQYF. Written as DNA, the CDR3 is TGTGCCAGCAGTTCTCCGGGACAGGGGGCCTACGAGCAGTACTTC.

The gene calls are TRBV13 and TRBJ1-1; a weak D match, TRBD1 (5 bases). The CDR3 loop spans 14 amino acids. Germline assignment: CDR1 PRHDT and CDR2 FYEKMQ (reference sequence). Trimming removed 3 bases from V and 3 bases from J, with 11 bases in between. The CDR3 nucleotides read TGTGCCAGCAGCTTCGCCCTAGGGGACACTGAAGCTTTCTTT. Encoded protein: CASSFALGDTEAFF.

The sample holds a few counts of this clone. The chain uses TRBV7-2 and TRBJ1-5, with D tentatively TRBD1 (6 bases). CDR3 length equals 14 residues. The V gene's germline CDR1 is SGHTA and CDR2 FQGNSA. Trimming removed 9 bases from V and 4 bases from J, with 16 bases in between. CDR3 amino acids: CASTQGGVNQPQHF. The CDR3, as DNA: TGTGCCAGTACCCAAGGGGGGGTGAATCAGCCCCAGCATTTT.

The V call is TRBV4-2, the J call TRBJ1-2, with D possibly matching TRBD1 (5 bases). The germline CDR1 and CDR2 sequences are LGHNA and YNFKEQ. V was pared by 7 bases and J by 4 bases, with 22 bases between. This CDR3 is 16 amino acids long. The CDR3 nucleotides read TGTGCCAGCAAACGGGACGCCCTTAGTGGGAGCTATGGCTACACCTTC. Amino acid sequence: CASKRDALSGSYGYTF.

V is TRBV7-2 and J is TRBJ2-1, with unresolved D. V was clipped by 1 base and J by 6 bases, with 7 bases between them. Germline assignment: CDR1 SGHTA and CDR2 FQGNSA. The CDR3 runs 13 residues. In nucleotides, the CDR3 is TGTGCCAGCAGCTTAGTACTCACCAATGAGCAGTTCTTC. This codes for CASSLVLTNEQFF.

V and J are TRBV30 and TRBJ1-3; D is perhaps TRBD1 (5 bases). This CDR3 region has 14 residues. Germline CDR1 reads GTSNPN; CDR2 reads SVGIG (reference sequence). Trimming shortened V by 0 bases and J by 6 bases, and 12 bases separated the two germline ends. The CDR3 sequence: CAWSVRAGKNTIYF. The CDR3 region has the DNA TGTGCCTGGAGTGTAAGGGCAGGGAAAAACACCATATATTTT.

This sequence joins TRBV7-6 and TRBJ1-5; TRBD1 matches at 8 bases. V was pared by 1 base and J by 3 bases, with 5 bases of the junction left unmatched. The CDR3 loop spans 16 amino acids. Germline V gives CDR1 SGHVS, CDR2 FNYEAQ. CDR3 nucleotide sequence: TGTGCCAGCAGCTTAGGAGGGGGACAGGCCAATCAGCCCCAGCATTTT. The encoded protein is CASSLGGGQANQPQHF.

This clone rates as medium-sized. The V and J genes are TRBV10-3 and TRBJ2-7, with TRBD1 matching over 7 bases. This CDR3 region has 14 residues. V gave up 5 bases and J gave up 0 bases; unmatched junction bases: 4. The germline CDR1 and CDR2 sequences are ENHRY and SYGVKD. CDR3 sequence (DNA): TGTGCCATCAGTAACCGGGACAGCTCCTACGAGCAGTACTTC. Translating gives CAISNRDSSYEQYF.

This chain uses TRBV5-5 with TRBJ2-5; TRBD2 matches at 10 bases. Germline CDR1 SGHKS, CDR2 YYEKEE (reference sequence). The V gene end was trimmed by 2 bases and the J gene end by 3 bases; junction bases not matched to a gene: 7. The CDR3 is 16 amino acids. The DNA of the CDR3 is TGTGCCAGCAGCTTATTAGCGGGGGGTCTAAAAGAGACCCAGTACTTC. This gives the protein CASSLLAGGLKETQYF.

This sequence joins TRBV5-1 and TRBJ1-6, with a weak D call TRBD1 (6 bases). CDR3 length: 15 residues. From germline, CDR1 is SGHRS and CDR2 YFSETQ. V was pared by 5 bases and J by 8 bases, with 17 bases between. The CDR3 DNA follows: TGCGCCAGCAGTTATGAACAGGGTGGAGATTCACCCCTCCACTTT. It encodes CASSYEQGGDSPLHF.

The V call is TRBV7-8, the J call TRBJ2-3; D remains unclear. The CDR3 has 15 residues. Germline CDR1 is SGHVS and CDR2 is FQNEAQ. V was trimmed by 4 bases and J by 3 bases, leaving 14 bases between them. In DNA, the CDR3 is TGTGCCAGCAGCTCCTACGGCCGGTGGACAGATACGCAGTATTTT. Protein sequence: CASSSYGRWTDTQYF.

This clone was observed once. As DNA, the CDR3 is TGTGCCAGCTCCACAGGGCTGGGAGAGACCCAGTACTTC. It is translated as CASSTGLGETQYF. The chain joins TRBV18 to TRBJ2-5, with D perhaps matching TRBD1 (6 bases). This CDR3 is built from 13 residues. The germline V and J ends were trimmed by 6 bases and 4 bases, with 12 bases remaining between them. Germline loops: CDR1 KGHSH, CDR2 LQKENI.